The 11 T cell receptor beta chains listed next were all sequenced from one sample in a study of cytomegalovirus exposure and HLA in healthy donors. PCR was performed using 60 Vbeta and 13 Jbeta primers. Produced via immunoSEQ multiplex PCR; TCRdb's table is partial and in-frame only. The data show approximately 80,000 clones, 72% seen once. Sequenced sample: PBMCs. These receptors were obtained from a woman aged 40 to 50 in good health and CMV-seropositive.

V usage is TRBV9 and J usage is TRBJ2-7; 10 bases line up with TRBD1. V lost 4 bases to trimming and J lost 7 bases; unmatched junction nucleotides: 11. The CDR3 length is 15 residues. Germline CDR1 reads SGDLS; CDR2 reads YYNGEE. This CDR3 is CASSPTGTGAGEQYF. The CDR3 DNA sequence: TGTGCCAGCAGCCCTACGGGGACAGGGGCTGGGGAGCAGTACTTC.

V and J are TRBV30 and TRBJ2-7; weak D call: TRBD2 (5 bases). The germline V gene encodes CDR1 GTSNPN and CDR2 SVGIG (reference sequence). There are 13 residues in the CDR3. V lost 3 bases and J 2 bases, leaving 11 bases between the germline ends. The CDR3 protein is CAWRRGGPYEQYF. DNA for the CDR3: TGTGCCTGGAGGAGAGGAGGCCCCTACGAGCAGTACTTC.

The CDR3 DNA sequence: TGCAGCGTCCACAGGGTAGGGGAGCAGTTCTTC. Translated: CSVHRVGEQFF. The chain joins TRBV29-1 to TRBJ2-1; D is perhaps TRBD1 (6 bases). V gave up 6 bases and J gave up 10 bases, with 13 bases separating them. Looked up from germline, CDR1 is SQVTM and CDR2 is ANQGSEA. The CDR3 has 11 residues.

This rearrangement joins TRBV28 to TRBJ2-3; D remains unclear. The CDR3 length is 11 residues. Trimming removed 4 bases at V and 6 bases at J, with 5 bases between. CDR1 is MDHEN and CDR2 is SYDVKM in the germline V gene. The CDR3 loop reads CASSSIDTQYF. DNA of the CDR3: TGTGCCAGCAGTTCAATTGATACGCAGTATTTT.

The rearrangement uses TRBV9 and TRBJ2-7; 8 positions agree with TRBD2. The length of the CDR3 is 15 residues. The V and J ends lost 0 bases and 2 bases, in that order; junction bases with no gene match: 4. Germline V gives CDR1 SGDLS, CDR2 YYNGEE. CDR3 sequence: CASSVDLAGPYEQYF. CDR3 sequence (DNA): TGTGCCAGCAGCGTAGATCTAGCGGGTCCCTACGAGCAGTACTTC.

The chain uses TRBV7-2 and TRBJ1-2, with D perhaps TRBD1 (5 bases). The length of the CDR3 is 13 residues. V shed 1 base and J shed 5 bases, with 8 bases lying between them. Germline CDR1 reads SGHTA; CDR2 reads FQGNSA. The CDR3 here is CASSLGGGYGYTF. The CDR3, as DNA: TGTGCCAGCAGCTTAGGGGGGGGATATGGCTACACCTTC.

A few counts support this clone. For the CDR3, the DNA is TGTGCCAGCAAACGACAGGAGGCCTCTGGAAACACCATATATTTT. Encoded protein: CASKRQEASGNTIYF. The chain has TRBV6-6 and TRBJ1-3; maybe TRBD1 (6 bases). CDR1 and CDR2 (germline): MNHNY, SVGAGI (reference sequence). This CDR3 is 15 amino acids long. V was pared by 7 bases and J by 0 bases, with 13 bases between.

The rearrangement joins TRBV28 to TRBJ2-1; 11 bases align to TRBD2. The CDR3 is 15 residues long. Germline trimming cut 2 bases from V and 10 bases from J; bases unmatched to any gene: 7. Germline V gene lookup returns CDR1 MDHEN and CDR2 SYDVKM. CDR3 in DNA: TGTGCCAGCAGTTTACACTCTAGCGGGGGGAGGGAGCAGTTCTTC. It specifies CASSLHSSGGREQFF.

The chain joins TRBV4-1 to TRBJ2-7; 8 nucleotides align to TRBD2. The trim removed 4 bases at V and 10 bases at J, leaving 15 bases unmatched. This CDR3 has 15 amino acids. The germline CDR1 and CDR2 sequences are MGHRA and YSYEKL. The CDR3 nucleotides read TGCGCCAGCAGCCGAACGGGAGGGGCCCGGTGTGGACAGTACTTC. It is translated as CASSRTGGARCGQYF.

The V and J genes are TRBV7-9 and TRBJ1-4; maybe TRBD1 (6 bases). Germline loops: CDR1 SEHNR, CDR2 FQNEAQ (reference sequence). The CDR3 consists of 18 residues. V lost 4 bases and J lost 4, with 22 bases in between. DNA for the CDR3: TGTGCCAGCAGCTCTCCCGGACGGCTATCACAGGGTAATGAAAAACTGTTTTTT. This sequence encodes CASSSPGRLSQGNEKLFF. The full variable domain, with the rest looked up from reference TRBV7-9 and TRBJ1-4, is DTGVSQNPRHKITKRGQNVTFRCDPISEHNRLYWYRQTLGQGPEFLTYFQNEAQLEKSRLLSDRFSAERPKGSFSTLEIQRTEQGDSAMYLCASSSPGRLSQGNEKLFFGSGTQLSVL.

This clone was observed a few times. The chain uses TRBV19 and TRBJ1-5, with D uncertain. Germline V gene sequence: CDR1 LNHDA, CDR2 SQIVND (reference sequence). V was cut by 1 base and J by 6 bases, with 7 bases left in between. The CDR3 has 13 amino acids. CDR3 nucleotides: TGTGCCAGTAGTATAGCGAACAGTCAGCCCCAGCATTTT. Its protein is CASSIANSQPQHF. Complete variable domain (other parts from reference TRBV19 and TRBJ1-5): DGGITQSPKYLFRKEGQNVTLSCEQNLNHDAMYWYRQDPGQGLRLIYYSQIVNDFQKGDIAEGYSVSREKKESFPLTVTSAQKNPTAFYLCASSIANSQPQHFGDGTRLSIL.